This TCR beta chain stems from a study of blood T cell repertoires in COVID-19. In the original processing: Reference gene primer amplification gave nucleated cell count estimates. Sequenced by immunoSEQ multiplex PCR; TCRdb stores in-frame clones only, minus some. V and J calls and clone size are given by that table; D and trimming were obtained from the DNA. This sample has about 320,000 clones, with about 89% found just once. Germline V gene data show CDR1 as SGHTA and CDR2 as FQGTGA. This CDR3 contains 14 residues. With V trimmed by 2 bases and J by 10 bases, 8 bases remained unmatched. Everyone who took part was 18 to 89 years old, and they came from fewer than 25 US areas. Categorization into cohorts depended on clinical history that participants reported. Each recovered donor of Cohort 3 presented with two negative PCRs, clearance, or symptom resolution.

The source of this sequence is a man in his fifties or sixties who had recovered from COVID-19. The sequencing sample was made of PBMCs or T cells enriched from blood (not recorded which). The J gene is TRBJ2-1, the V gene TRBV7-3; 7 nucleotides align to TRBD2. In DNA form, the CDR3 reads TGTGCCAGCAGCTTAGCGGGAGTTATGGGCGAGCAGTTCTTC. Amino acid sequence: CASSLAGVMGEQFF. The full variable domain, its missing parts supplied by reference TRBV7-3 and TRBJ2-1, is GAGVSQTPSNKVTEKGKYVELRCDPISGHTALYWYRQSLGQGPEFLIYFQGTGAADDSGLPNDRFFAVRPEGSVSTLKIQRTERGDSAVYLCASSLAGVMGEQFFGPGTRLTVL.